The 20 T cell receptor beta chains below were found in one sample sequenced in a study of spatial heterogeneity in lung cancer. The time point denotes: sample taken at primary tumor resection. Frozen PBMC, nontumor lung or tumor provided whole RNA, which was sequenced unsorted. TCRdb fed the 5' RACE reads into MiXCR, producing one record per CDR3 protein. Of hundreds of distinct CDR3 sequences listed, roughly half are singletons. The input for sequencing was PBMCs, taken at surgery. These receptors all come from a male donor with early-stage non-small cell lung cancer.

Relative to its sample, this clonotype is hyperexpanded (1% or more). A library made for alpha chains picked up this beta chain off target, so its size means little. This chain links TRBV7-9 with TRBJ2-1; 9 nucleotides line up with TRBD1. This CDR3 has 15 residues. Germline V gene data show CDR1 as SEHNR and CDR2 as FQNEAQ (reference sequence). V was clipped by 2 bases and J by 5 bases; unmatched bases: 4. The CDR3 is CASSLRDRADNEQFF. The CDR3, as DNA: TGTGCCAGCAGCTTAAGGGACAGGGCCGACAATGAGCAGTTCTTC.

This clonotype showed up just a few times. The size of this beta chain means little, since it is a stray read in a library made for alpha chains. The J gene is TRBJ2-3, the V gene TRBV6-2 or TRBV6-3; unclear D gene. V shed 6 bases and J shed 3 bases, with 7 bases lying between them. The CDR3 has 12 residues. The V gene's germline CDR1 is MNHEY and CDR2 SVGEGT. The CDR3 is CASRGITDTQYF. CDR3 DNA: TGTGCCAGCAGGGGGATAACAGATACGCAGTATTTT.

A word on this clonotype: This beta chain is a stray read from a library made for alpha chains; its abundance is not meaningful. The V call is TRBV5-1, the J call TRBJ2-1; D unclear. V gave up 5 bases and J gave up 7 bases, with 7 bases separating them. Germline-derived CDR1 and CDR2 are SGHRS and YFSETQ. The CDR3 consists of 11 residues. The CDR3 DNA reads as TGCGCCAGCAGGTCCGGTAATGAGCAGTTCTTC. Its translation is CASRSGNEQFF.

This clonotype was detected a few times. This beta chain lies outside the target of a library built for alpha chains; its clone size means little. V and J are TRBV28 and TRBJ1-5, with 8 bases lining up with TRBD1. CDR1 is MDHEN, CDR2 SYDVKM, per germline. Trimming cost V 7 bases and J 5 bases; bases outside gene matches: 10. This CDR3 region has 15 residues. CDR3 in amino acids: CASNLGQGGHQPQHF. DNA of the CDR3: TGTGCCAGCAACTTAGGACAGGGAGGACATCAGCCCCAGCATTTT.

To note about this clonotype: This beta chain slipped into a library made for alpha chains as a stray read, so its size is not meaningful. This chain links TRBV6-6 with TRBJ2-3; the match to TRBD2 covers 7 bases. With V trimmed by 0 bases and J by 0 bases, 3 bases remained unmatched. CDR3 length: 16 amino acids. The germline V gene has CDR1 MNHNY and CDR2 SVGAGI (reference sequence). The CDR3 loop reads CASSYSASGSTDTQYF. CDR3 sequence (DNA): TGTGCCAGCAGTTACTCGGCTAGCGGTAGCACAGATACGCAGTATTTT.

In this sample, this clonotype is large. This beta chain is a stray read from a library made for alpha chains; its abundance is not meaningful. CDR3 bases: TGTGCCACCTCGGGTGGGAGCTCCTATAATTCACCCCTCCACTTT. It translates to CATSGGSSYNSPLHF. J is TRBJ1-6 and V is TRBV2, with D uncertain. This CDR3 is built from 15 residues. Trimming shortened V by 10 bases and J by 0 bases, and 13 bases separated the two germline ends. Germline CDR1 and CDR2: SNHLY and FYNNEI.

With regard to this clonotype: This beta chain is a stray read from a library made for alpha chains; its abundance is not meaningful. The chain links TRBV3-1 to TRBJ2-7; D is undetermined. Trimming stripped 0 bases from V and 0 bases from J, with 12 bases between. The CDR3 consists of 16 residues. From germline, CDR1 is LGHDT and CDR2 YNNKEL (reference sequence). CDR3 nucleotides: TGTGCCAGCAGCCAAGAGGTAACGACGAGCTCCTACGAGCAGTACTTC. It specifies CASSQEVTTSSYEQYF.

This clonotype is large (0.1 to 1%) by share. In a library made to pick up alpha chains, this beta chain is a stray read with a size that means little. CDR3 loop: CSARATVEQYF. The CDR3 DNA sequence: TGCAGTGCTAGAGCCACAGTCGAGCAGTACTTC. J is TRBJ2-7 and V is TRBV20-1; no clear D gene. The CDR3 sequence is 11 residues long. Germline lookup yields CDR1 DFQATT and CDR2 SNEGSKA (reference sequence). V lost 1 base and J 6 bases, leaving 7 bases between the germline ends.

This clonotype is classed as large (0.1 to 1%). The size of this beta chain means little, since it is a stray read in a library made for alpha chains. The chain links TRBV20-1 to TRBJ2-3; TRBD2 agrees at 9 bases. V shed 5 bases and J 6 bases; nucleotides not matched to a gene: 12. Germline V gives CDR1 DFQATT, CDR2 SNEGSKA (reference sequence). There are 15 residues in the CDR3. For the CDR3, the DNA is TGCAGTGCTCCCGGACTAGCGTCCACCGGCGATACGCAGTATTTT. Protein product: CSAPGLASTGDTQYF.

In its sample, this clonotype is hyperexpanded. This beta chain slipped into a library made for alpha chains as a stray read, so its size is not meaningful. This rearrangement joins TRBV6-5 to TRBJ1-1; tentatively, D is TRBD1 (5 bases). The CDR3 contains 16 residues. V was shortened by 8 bases and J by 2 bases, with 21 bases between the two germline ends. The germline V gene has CDR1 MNHEY and CDR2 SVGAGI. This CDR3 is CASDKGARGPNTEAFF. CDR3 nucleotides: TGTGCCAGCGACAAAGGAGCACGGGGCCCTAACACTGAAGCTTTCTTT.

Worth noting for this clonotype: This beta chain lies outside the target of a library built for alpha chains; its clone size means little. The rearrangement uses TRBV7-9 and TRBJ2-7, with D uncertain. CDR1 and CDR2 (germline): SEHNR, FQNEAQ (reference sequence). V was clipped by 0 bases and J by 2 bases, with 8 bases between them. CDR3 length: 14 residues. The chain's CDR3 is CASSLAGFPYEQYF. CDR3 in DNA: TGTGCCAGCAGCTTAGCCGGCTTCCCCTACGAGCAGTACTTC.

Points on this clonotype: The library was designed around alpha chains, so this beta chain is a stray read whose abundance carries little weight. The chain employs TRBV6-2 or TRBV6-3 and TRBJ2-2; 9 bases match TRBD2. Trimming cost V 7 bases and J 0 bases; bases outside gene matches: 9. This CDR3 has 17 residues. Germline CDR1 reads MNHEY; CDR2 reads SVGEGT. The CDR3 loop is CASTDLTSGSNTGELFF. For the CDR3, the DNA is TGTGCCAGCACCGACCTAACTAGCGGGTCGAACACCGGGGAGCTGTTTTTT.

On this clonotype: The library was built for alpha chains, so this beta chain is an off-target read and its size means little. The V and J genes are TRBV7-9 and TRBJ2-3; possible D gene TRBD1, 5 bases. V was pared by 5 bases and J by 4 bases, with 10 bases between. The germline gives CDR1 SEHNR, CDR2 FQNEAQ (reference sequence). CDR3 size: 13 residues. The CDR3 sequence: CASSPRGPDTQYF. The CDR3 bases are TGTGCCAGCAGCCCTAGGGGCCCAGATACGCAGTATTTT.

As to this clonotype: Because the library targeted alpha chains, this beta chain is an off-target read whose size means little. The gene calls are TRBV10-1 and TRBJ2-5, with unresolved D. Germline V CDR1 and CDR2: WNHNN, SYGVQD (reference sequence). V gave up 2 bases and J gave up 3 bases, with 10 bases separating them. CDR3 size: 14 residues. As DNA, the CDR3 is TGCGCCAGCAGTGAGGCAGGATCAGAAGAGACCCAGTACTTC. Its translation: CASSEAGSEETQYF.

As concerns this clonotype: With the library built for alpha chains, this beta chain is off target and its frequency is not meaningful. The chain employs TRBV5-4 and TRBJ2-1, with 14 bases identical to TRBD2. The CDR3 spans 18 residues. J gave up 2 bases and V 4 bases, and 8 bases lay outside the gene matches. Per the germline V gene, CDR1 is SGHNT and CDR2 is YYREEE (reference sequence). CDR3 loop: CASSLGTSGGPTYNEQFF. CDR3 coding DNA: TGTGCCAGCAGCCTTGGGACTAGCGGGGGCCCAACCTACAATGAGCAGTTCTTC.

Worth noting for this clonotype: Within a library made for alpha chains, this beta chain is off target, and its count is uninformative. V is TRBV18 and J is TRBJ2-1; D is unclear. This CDR3 contains 10 residues. V lost 8 bases and J lost 3, with 2 bases in between. Germline V gene sequence: CDR1 KGHSH, CDR2 LQKENI. In DNA, the CDR3 is TGTGCCAGCAGCTACAATGAGCAGTTCTTC. Translating it yields CASSYNEQFF.

Regarding this clonotype: Since the library was made to target alpha chains, this beta chain is a stray read and its abundance is not meaningful. The rearrangement links TRBV2 to TRBJ2-3, with D maybe TRBD1 (5 bases). Trimming took 3 bases from V and 2 from J, leaving 12 bases between them. Looked up from germline, CDR1 is SNHLY and CDR2 is FYNNEI. CDR3 length equals 15 residues. In nucleotides, the CDR3 is TGTGCCAGCAGTGATCAGGGCTACCACACAGATACGCAGTATTTT. It codes for CASSDQGYHTDTQYF.

As to this clonotype: This beta chain is a stray sequence in a library constructed for alpha chains; its clone size is not meaningful. The chain couples TRBV29-1 to TRBJ2-3; TRBD2 might be the D (6 bases). The germline V gene has CDR1 SQVTM and CDR2 ANQGSEA. The V end lost 6 bases, the J end lost 10 bases, and 14 bases lay between the germline ends. The CDR3 is 11 amino acids. The DNA of the CDR3 is TGCAGCGTCGGGACGGACTATGCGCAGTATTTT. Amino acids: CSVGTDYAQYF.

In this sample, this clonotype turned up a few times. Within a library made for alpha chains, this beta chain is off target, and its count is uninformative. The J gene is TRBJ2-7, the V gene TRBV7-9; D possibly corresponds to TRBD1 (5 bases). V was shortened by 5 bases and J by 3 bases, with 11 bases between the two germline ends. The germline gives CDR1 SEHNR, CDR2 FQNEAQ (reference sequence). CDR3 length: 13 residues. CDR3 loop: CASSLGHFYEQYF. For the CDR3, the DNA is TGTGCCAGCAGCCTTGGACACTTCTACGAGCAGTACTTC.

The sample holds a few counts of this clonotype. Since the library was made to target alpha chains, this beta chain is a stray read and its abundance is not meaningful. The J gene is TRBJ2-1, the V gene TRBV10-3; 11 nucleotides align to TRBD2. CDR3 length equals 16 residues. The germline V gene encodes CDR1 ENHRY and CDR2 SYGVKD. J was trimmed by 7 bases and V by 2 bases; bases with no gene match: 7. CDR3: CAISERASGGTNEQFF. In DNA form, the CDR3 reads TGTGCCATCAGTGAGAGGGCTAGCGGGGGGACGAATGAGCAGTTCTTC.